This TCR beta chain comes out of a study of early T cells in non-severe SARS-CoV-2 infection. Background on the study: Sequencing of unsorted whole blood was done on bulk RNA, leaving chains unpaired.

Per germline, CDR1 MDHEN and CDR2 SYDVKM. This CDR3 has 15 amino acids. With 4 bases removed from V and 1 base from J, the gap between germline ends came to 13 bases. This clonotype was counted between two and nine times. Its antigen is not identified. General study findings and limits: A preference for anti-spike CD8 responses marked VDJdb matching, which missed private and CD4 specificities.

Each cDNA molecule carried a unique molecular identifier. TCRdb itself ran the 5' RACE reads through MiXCR, one entry per CDR3 protein. The sample yields 80,000 to 95,000 distinct CDR3 sequences, around 12% seen once. Sequencing input: whole blood. The TCR sequence derives from an adult who was a healthcare worker with PCR-confirmed SARS-CoV-2 infection or an uninfected control (not recorded which). The chain joins TRBV28 to TRBJ1-1; D perhaps matches TRBD1 (5 bases). The CDR3 is CASSSPRDGNTEAFF. The CDR3 DNA is TGTGCCAGCAGTTCACCCAGGGACGGGAACACTGAAGCTTTCTTT.